This section outlines one T cell receptor (beta chain) sequence together with its context. The antigen is undetermined. These data come from a study of glioma-infiltrating T cells. The study, taken as a whole, reports: Tissue-blood divergence was below expectation in non-neoplastic patients, above in gliomas.

The iRepertoire nested amplicon-rescue multiplex PCR amplified TCR alpha and beta CDR3s from RNA. TCRdb re-called the multiplex PCR reads through MiXCR, storing one row per CDR3 protein. Of about 210,000 distinct CDR3 sequences detected, 32% appear once; the ten largest clones hold 20% to 25%. Germline loops: CDR1 SGHTA, CDR2 FQGTGA. V lost 1 base and J lost 7; bases outside the gene matches: 3. The CDR3 runs 14 residues. Sequences were obtained from glioma tissue, nonneoplastic brain tissue, or PBMCs (not recorded which). The origin of this receptor is a human donor with low-grade glioma or glioblastoma, undergoing nonglioma brain surgery, or in good health (not recorded which). V and J are TRBV7-3 and TRBJ2-1; 8 bases line up with TRBD1. The CDR3 here is CASSLNRGNNEQFF. The CDR3, as DNA: TGTGCCAGCAGCTTAAACAGGGGGAATAATGAGCAGTTCTTC. The variable domain in full, with the rest retrieved from reference TRBV7-3 and TRBJ2-1, is GAGVSQTPSNKVTEKGKYVELRCDPISGHTALYWYRQSLGQGPEFLIYFQGTGAADDSGLPNDRFFAVRPEGSVSTLKIQRTERGDSAVYLCASSLNRGNNEQFFGPGTRLTVL.